This T cell receptor beta chain comes out of a study of cytomegalovirus exposure and HLA in healthy donors (TCRdb year 2017). Notes on the research overall: The 666 repertoires of the first cohort and the 120 validation repertoires were produced on the same platform, according to a later analysis. The study aimed to test whether signatures of past pathogen exposure could be identified by cataloging public T cell receptors. Besides the first cohort of 666 subjects, a separate validation cohort made up of 120 different subjects was used. To predict cytomegalovirus infection status, the study brought together high-throughput TCR immunosequencing, statistical association of individual TCRs with disease status, and machine learning. Here is what the overall study found, with its caveats: A few of the identified cytomegalovirus-associated TCR beta chains were confirmed in vitro to be specific for cytomegalovirus antigens. Most TCR sequences were observed very rarely across donors, whereas some public TCRs were present in many individuals. The classifier was reported to diagnose cytomegalovirus status with high specificity and sensitivity in both the original and validation cohorts. According to the authors, the approach could potentially be generalized to other disease states and immunological phenotypes. The study gave a list of some 150 TCR beta chains associated with cytomegalovirus. A later analysis found that TCRs clustered in the first cohort also tended to co-occur in the 95 to 150 validation repertoires, with approximately 95% of cluster scores above 0. The validation cohort had no HLA typing available for a later analysis, so co-occurrence within that cohort was assessed over all 130 or so repertoires.

Libraries were prepared through the immunoSEQ multiplex PCR assay. The source study handled its data this way. A statistical classification framework was built to diagnose cytomegalovirus status from the catalog of TCR beta chain sequences. TCRdb mirrors the immuneACCESS table, restricted to in-frame sequences. Some clones are absent from its copies; in checked studies, under half trace to an unresolved V gene, and the reason for the others is unknown. The DNA was the basis for D and trimming; V, J and clone size are from that table. Counted in this sample were 200,000 or so clones; about 91% of them appeared once. In total, the top ten clones hold about 3% of the sample. Separate from the approximately 700-subject first cohort, the validation cohort of about 130 subjects was the group to which the donors belonged. In the case of this clone: The antigen it binds to is not known. No qualities accompany the bases; no much larger clone lies one base away.

CDR1 MNHNY and CDR2 SVGAGI are derived from the germline V gene (reference sequence). The CDR3 runs 16 residues from the cysteine to the phenylalanine. Of the read, only the CDR3 DNA is kept; its 48 bases are in frame from base 1. V and J are trimmed by 5 bases and 2 bases, and the gene matches miss 6 bases of the junction. Rearrangement joined TRBV6-6 to TRBJ1-5; TRBD1 aligns with 10 central bases. What was sequenced was PBMCs. The clonotype originates from a woman between 18 and 29 years old in good health and CMV-seronegative. The DNA sequence reads TGTGCCAGCAGTAATACCGGGACAGGGGGCAATCAGCCCCAGCATTTT. It translates as CASSNTGTGGNQPQHF.